These T cell receptor beta chains were read from a single sample in a study of T cell repertoires in cytomegalovirus infection. TCRdb called the reads again in MiXCR, with one record for every CDR3 protein. This sample has some 350,000 distinct CDR3 sequences, with under 35% found just once. These receptors are not linked to any known antigen. The sample in question was cultured PBMCs, obtained from culture after CMV antigen stimulation. Receptors originate from a human donor in good health (CMV status not recorded). Some clones in this sample may be carry-over from other donors' samples. CDR3s include the opening cysteine and the closing phenylalanine or tryptophan. Fields, in order: V gene, clone size, D gene, J gene, CDR3 DNA, CDR3 protein. A D gene is named only where the DNA matches it firmly. Some rows mark clone size as missing; the rest say once, few, many or name a class of expanded clone.

TRBV30,few,-,TRBJ2-7,TGTGCCTGGAGCCACGGACTCCGAAGGGAGCAGTACTTC,CAWSHGLRREQYF
TRBV28,-,-,TRBJ2-2,TGTGCCAGCAGTTTGACCAGGGCGAACACCGGGGAGCTGTTTTTT,CASSLTRANTGELFF
TRBV7-9,-,-,TRBJ1-2,TGTGCCAGCAGCTACCTGGGACGAGGGATAAACTATGGCTACACCTTC,CASSYLGRGINYGYTF
TRBV9,-,TRBD1,TRBJ1-1,TGTGCCAGCAGCGCATCGGACAGGGTCACTGAAGCTTTCTTT,CASSASDRVTEAFF
TRBV7-9,-,TRBD2,TRBJ2-7,TGTGCCAGCAGCTTAGTCCGGACTAGTTCAACCTACGAGCAGTACTTC,CASSLVRTSSTYEQYF
TRBV5-1,once,-,TRBJ1-1,TGCGCCAGCAGTACCTGGGGGGCGGACACTGAAGCTTTCTTT,CASSTWGADTEAFF
TRBV28,-,-,TRBJ2-3,TGTGCCAGCAAAAGGCGAGGAACAGATACGCAGTATTTT,CASKRRGTDTQYF
TRBV28,few,-,TRBJ1-6,TGTGCCAGCAGTCAGGGGTCTCCCGGGGCAGGATCACCCCTCCACTTT,CASSQGSPGAGSPLHF
TRBV2,-,-,TRBJ2-5,TGTGCCAGCCGAGCAGGGATCCAAGAGACCCAGTACTTC,CASRAGIQETQYF
TRBV5-6,-,-,TRBJ2-3,TGTGCCAGCAGCTTTCCCTGGGTAGCGGTCCTTGAAGATACGCAGTATTTT,CASSFPWVAVLEDTQYF
TRBV20-1,-,-,TRBJ1-5,TGCAGTGCTAGGGGATTCGGGACACGAGATCAGCCCCAGCATTTT,CSARGFGTRDQPQHF
TRBV30,few,-,TRBJ2-5,TGTGCCTGGGGCGGACTGATCCAAGAGACCCAGTACTTC,CAWGGLIQETQYF
TRBV12-3/TRBV12-4,few,-,TRBJ1-3,TGTGCCACCTCGAGGGGTTACTCTGGAAACACCATATATTTT,CATSRGYSGNTIYF
TRBV20-1,-,TRBD1,TRBJ2-1,TGCAGTGCTAGAGATACGGGACAGCTTTACAATGAGCAGTTCTTC,CSARDTGQLYNEQFF
TRBV19,-,-,TRBJ1-4,TGTGCCAGTAGCCCGGTAGGGGCAACTAATGAAAAACTGTTTTTT,CASSPVGATNEKLFF
TRBV7-2,many,-,TRBJ1-3,TGTGCCAGCAGCTTGGGGGACTCTAGAACTGGGAACACCATATATTTT,CASSLGDSRTGNTIYF
TRBV5-5,-,-,TRBJ1-1,TGTGCCAGCAGCTTGGCCTACAGGGCGAACACTGAAGCTTTCTTT,CASSLAYRANTEAFF
TRBV19,few,-,TRBJ2-7,TGTGCCACCAAGGGGGGCCTAAGCTCCTACGAGCAGTACTTC,CATKGGLSSYEQYF
TRBV20-1,few,-,TRBJ1-6,TGCAGTGCTAGAGAGGGGGGACGATCTTCACCCCTCCACTTT,CSAREGGRSSPLHF
TRBV7-2,many,TRBD2,TRBJ2-3,TGTGCCAGCAGCTTGGACCCCAGCGGGAGGGTAGGAGATACGCAGTATTTT,CASSLDPSGRVGDTQYF
TRBV7-2,-,-,TRBJ2-7,TGTGGCAGCAGCTTAGCGTTGAACGGAGCCTACGAGCAGTACTTC,CGSSLALNGAYEQYF
TRBV12-3/TRBV12-4,once,-,TRBJ2-7,TGTGCCAGCAGCCCTAGGGGAGTGTTTGGGGAGCAGTACTTC,CASSPRGVFGEQYF
TRBV7-2,many,-,TRBJ1-5,TGTGCCAGCCGTAAGGAAAGCAATCAGCCCCAGCATTTT,CASRKESNQPQHF
TRBV12-3/TRBV12-4,-,-,TRBJ2-5,TGTGCCAGCAGCCCCCGGGGAGCAGGACGAGAGACCCAGTACTTC,CASSPRGAGRETQYF
TRBV10-3,-,-,TRBJ1-1,TGTGCCATCAGTGATTCTCCCGGACAGAACACTGAAGCTTTCTTT,CAISDSPGQNTEAFF